A selection of T cell receptor beta chains follows, all from one sample in a study of T-cell memory formation after mild COVID-19. MiXCR, applied by TCRdb to the 5' RACE reads, yields one record per CDR3 protein. Of approximately 570,000 distinct CDR3 sequences listed, 15% to 20% are singletons. Material for sequencing was PBMCs or a T cell subset sorted from them (not recorded which). These receptors came from an adult woman who had mild COVID-19 (a few samples of this study predate the infection). Cell type and time point are not known. CDR3s include the opening cysteine and the closing phenylalanine or tryptophan.

V gene	CDR3 length	CDR3 protein
TRBV29-1	13	CSVGPGVVNEQFF
TRBV9	14	CASSEGVGTGELFF
TRBV7-6	15	CASSLGGQGGYGYTF
TRBV20-1	9	CSAPPRAFF
TRBV18	17	CASSPRTGSQLDTEAFF
TRBV20-1	15	CSARGSRGAGDTQYF
TRBV6-1	14	CASSNRGQIGELFF
TRBV12-3/TRBV12-4	17	CASSLFRSGHSSYEQYF
TRBV12-3/TRBV12-4	16	CASSLLVAGVADTQYF
TRBV24-1	11	CATGQDQPQHF